These 30 T cell receptor beta chains came from one sample sequenced in a study of cytomegalovirus exposure and HLA in healthy donors. Both 60 Vbeta primers and 13 Jbeta primers went into the PCR. Libraries were prepared by immunoSEQ multiplex PCR; TCRdb keeps only in-frame clonotypes and omits some of them. The data hold 180,000 or so clones, with 9.5% observed a single time. The sequenced sample consisted of PBMCs. All receptors derive from a woman in her 30s in good health and CMV-seropositive.

The gene calls are TRBV5-4 and TRBJ2-7; tentatively, D is TRBD1 (6 bases). The CDR3 sequence is 14 residues long. V shed 4 bases and J shed 0 bases, with 11 bases lying between them. Germline assignment: CDR1 SGHNT and CDR2 YYREEE (reference sequence). CDR3 nucleotide sequence: TGTGCCAGCAGCCAGACAGGTCTCTCCTACGAGCAGTACTTC. This translates into CASSQTGLSYEQYF. The entire variable domain, with the rest obtained from reference TRBV5-4 and TRBJ2-7, is as follows: ETGVTQSPTHLIKTRGQQVTLRCSSQSGHNTVSWYQQALGQGPQFIFQYYREEENGRGNFPPRFSGLQFPNYSSELNVNALELDDSALYLCASSQTGLSYEQYFGPGTRLTVT.

A single count supports this clone. This chain joins TRBV7-2 and TRBJ1-2; D is perhaps TRBD1 (6 bases). Germline V gives CDR1 SGHTA, CDR2 FQGNSA. Trimming stripped 0 bases from V and 8 bases from J, with 16 bases between. This CDR3 contains 15 residues. In DNA form, the CDR3 reads TGTGCCAGCAGCTTAGCGGGGGCAGGGGCGCCCGGCTACACCTTC. Encoded protein: CASSLAGAGAPGYTF.

The chain links TRBV7-8 to TRBJ2-7; no clear D. The CDR3 spans 14 residues. V lost 1 base to trimming and J lost 0 bases, with 7 bases between them. The V gene's germline CDR1 is SGHVS and CDR2 FQNEAQ. The CDR3 nucleotides read TGTGCCAGCAGCTTAGGGCCTCACTCCTACGAGCAGTACTTC. This sequence encodes CASSLGPHSYEQYF.

The chain carries TRBV18 and TRBJ2-1; 8 bases match TRBD1. CDR1 KGHSH and CDR2 LQKENI come from the germline V gene. This CDR3 comprises 17 residues. V was clipped by 2 bases and J by 6 bases; unmatched bases: 12. The DNA of the CDR3 is TGTGCCAGCTCACCAGCCCAGGGGGCCCCCGAACGCAATGAGCAGTTCTTC. Its protein is CASSPAQGAPERNEQFF.

This clone was counted between two and nine times. This chain connects TRBV2 to TRBJ2-7; TRBD2 agrees at 10 bases. The J segment lost 5 bases and the V segment lost 6 bases, leaving 13 bases of the junction unmatched. This CDR3 is 16 amino acids long. Germline lookup yields CDR1 SNHLY and CDR2 FYNNEI. CDR3 in amino acids: CASRRGNLAGANEQYF. The CDR3 DNA is TGTGCCAGCAGGAGGGGGAATCTAGCGGGAGCCAACGAGCAGTACTTC.

The V gene is TRBV7-2, the J gene TRBJ2-2; D uncertain. The CDR3 has 17 residues. CDR1 and CDR2 from the germline V gene are SGHTA and FQGNSA. V lost 1 base, J lost 0 bases, and 12 bases lay in between. For the CDR3, the DNA is TGTGCCAGCAGCTTAGACGCGTTTACCGCGAACACCGGGGAGCTGTTTTTT. This sequence encodes CASSLDAFTANTGELFF.

This clone was observed a few times. The chain employs TRBV2 and TRBJ1-2; unclear D gene. CDR3 length: 12 amino acids. Trimming took 4 bases from V and 8 from J, leaving 11 bases between them. Germline lookup yields CDR1 SNHLY and CDR2 FYNNEI. In DNA, the CDR3 is TGTGCCAGCAGTGCCGACCGACTGGGCTACACCTTC. This encodes CASSADRLGYTF.

This clone was seen more than once but under ten times. This chain uses TRBV9 with TRBJ1-4; the match to TRBD1 covers 7 bases. The CDR3 totals 16 residues. Per germline, CDR1 SGDLS and CDR2 YYNGEE. Germline trimming cut 1 base from V and 7 bases from J; bases unmatched to any gene: 10. CDR3 nucleotides: TGTGCCAGCAGCGTAAGGGCAGGGGGGTTTGCTGAAAAACTGTTTTTT. Translated, it gives CASSVRAGGFAEKLFF.

V is TRBV27 and J is TRBJ2-3; perhaps TRBD2 as D (5 bases). Trimming shortened V by 3 bases and J by 8 bases, and 18 bases separated the two germline ends. The germline gives CDR1 MNHEY, CDR2 SMNVEV (reference sequence). CDR3 length: 15 residues. CDR3 sequence: CASSFRLDYSGTQYF. The CDR3 DNA reads as TGTGCCAGCAGTTTCAGGCTAGACTACTCAGGTACGCAGTATTTT.

This clone was recorded a few times. This chain uses TRBV6-1 with TRBJ1-5; D possibly corresponds to TRBD1 (5 bases). Germline loops: CDR1 MNHNS, CDR2 SASEGT. Trimming cost V 6 bases and J 5 bases, with 14 bases left between them. This CDR3 contains 14 residues. The chain's CDR3 is CASRPGQGYQPQHF. DNA of the CDR3: TGTGCCAGCAGGCCAGGGCAGGGCTATCAGCCCCAGCATTTT.

The chain uses TRBV19 and TRBJ2-7; 9 bases line up with TRBD1. Trimming removed 5 bases from V and 3 bases from J; junction bases left unmatched: 5. Germline assignment: CDR1 LNHDA and CDR2 SQIVND (reference sequence). This CDR3 spans 14 amino acids. In nucleotides, the CDR3 is TGTGCCAGTAGTGCCCGGGACAGGGTCTACGAGCAGTACTTC. Translation gives CASSARDRVYEQYF.

This clone has just a few counts. CDR3 coding DNA: TGTGCTAGTGGCCGACCCGGGACAGGGGAAGATACGCAGTATTTT. This translates into CASGRPGTGEDTQYF. The V call is TRBV12-5, the J call TRBJ2-3, with 10 bases matching TRBD1. Per the germline V gene, CDR1 is LGHNT and CDR2 is FRNRAP. With V trimmed by 6 bases and J by 5 bases, 8 bases remained unmatched. The CDR3 has 15 amino acids. The complete variable domain, with remaining parts taken from reference TRBV12-5 and TRBJ2-3, reads DARVTQTPRHKVTEMGQEVTMRCQPILGHNTVFWYRQTMMQGLELLAYFRNRAPLDDSGMPKDRFSAEMPDATLATLKIQPSEPRDSAVYFCASGRPGTGEDTQYFGPGTRLTVL.

This clone showed up just a few times. The CDR3, as DNA: TGTGCCAGCAGCTTGGGTAGCGGGGCCTACGAGCAGTACTTC. Encoded protein: CASSLGSGAYEQYF. The rearrangement joins TRBV5-6 to TRBJ2-7, with 8 bases lining up with TRBD2. Germline values: CDR1 SGHDT, CDR2 YYEEEE. This CDR3 is built from 14 residues. The V and J ends lost 0 bases and 2 bases, in that order; junction bases with no gene match: 1.

This clone has only one observation. The V gene is TRBV15, the J gene TRBJ2-5; a possible D gene is TRBD1 (6 bases). Judging by the DNA end, TRBJ2-7 fits better; the J call may be wrong. CDR1 and CDR2 (germline): LNHNV, YYDKDF (reference sequence). This CDR3 has 13 amino acids. The CDR3 DNA follows: TGTGCCACCAGCAGAGTACAGGGCTACGAGCAGTACTTC. Protein product: CATSRVQGYEQYF.

The sample holds a few counts of this clone. Compared with germline, one end of the junction differs, possibly owing to a read error. The V call is TRBV7-9, the J call TRBJ2-3; the D gene is possibly TRBD2 (5 bases). CDR3 size: 14 residues. Germline lookup yields CDR1 SEHNR and CDR2 FQNEAQ (reference sequence). This chain's CDR3 is CASSFEGETDTQYF. CDR3 sequence (DNA): TGTGCCAGCAGCTTTGAGGGAGAAACAGATACGCAATATTTT. Combining the CDR3 with reference TRBV7-9 and TRBJ2-3 gives the whole variable domain DTGVSQNPRHKITKRGQNVTFRCDPISEHNRLYWYRQTLGQGPEFLTYFQNEAQLEKSRLLSDRFSAERPKGSFSTLEIQRTEQGDSAMYLCASSFEGETDTQYFGPGTRLTVL.

This chain connects TRBV25-1 to TRBJ2-1, with 8 bases that match TRBD2. This CDR3 spans 18 amino acids. Per germline, CDR1 MGHDK and CDR2 SYGVNS. The V and J ends lost 6 bases and 3 bases, in that order; junction bases with no gene match: 16. The DNA for the CDR3 is TGTGCCAGCAGGGGGGTTACTAGCGGTCTTCGATTCTACAATGAGCAGTTCTTC. It codes for CASRGVTSGLRFYNEQFF.

The chain's CDR3 is CASSDWRPYNEQFF. DNA of the CDR3: TGTGCCAGCAGTGACTGGAGGCCCTACAATGAGCAGTTCTTC. The rearrangement joins TRBV2 to TRBJ2-1; D possibly corresponds to TRBD2 (5 bases). This CDR3 region has 14 residues. The germline CDR1 and CDR2 sequences are SNHLY and FYNNEI. V was clipped by 3 bases and J by 2 bases, with 8 bases between them.

This clone has only a few counts. The V gene is TRBV6-1, the J gene TRBJ2-2; no reliable D call. Germline V gene data show CDR1 as MNHNS and CDR2 as SASEGT. The germline V and J ends were trimmed by 4 bases and 6 bases, with 9 bases remaining between them. The CDR3 spans 13 residues. The CDR3 region is CASSASSPGELFF. The CDR3 DNA follows: TGTGCCAGCAGTGCCTCGAGTCCCGGGGAGCTGTTTTTT.

The chain is built from TRBV10-2 and TRBJ2-3; no firm D call. In germline, CDR1 is WSHSY, CDR2 SAAADI. This CDR3 is built from 13 residues. V was pared by 6 bases and J by 0 bases, with 7 bases between. The CDR3 loop is CASRGISTDTQYF. Written as DNA, the CDR3 is TGCGCCAGCAGGGGCATTAGCACAGATACGCAGTATTTT.

This clone was counted between two and nine times. The chain combines TRBV19 with TRBJ1-1; 8 bases fit TRBD1. Germline CDR1 is LNHDA and CDR2 is SQIVND (reference sequence). V gave up 2 bases and J gave up 5 bases; unmatched junction bases: 10. This CDR3 has 16 amino acids. CDR3 in amino acids: CASSIQPGQGRTEAFF. CDR3 nucleotide sequence: TGTGCCAGTAGTATACAGCCTGGACAGGGCCGGACTGAAGCTTTCTTT.

J is TRBJ2-3 and V is TRBV14, with D possibly matching TRBD1 (5 bases). The CDR3 runs 12 residues. Germline V gene data show CDR1 as SGHDN and CDR2 as FVKESK. V lost 5 bases, J lost 8 bases, and 11 bases lay in between. The CDR3, as DNA: TGTGCCAGCAGCGCGCAGGGCCTTACGCAGTATTTT. It is translated as CASSAQGLTQYF.

The chain joins TRBV10-1 to TRBJ2-2; D is unclear. Trimming took off 4 bases at V and 7 bases at J, with 7 bases between the two ends. Germline assignment: CDR1 WNHNN and CDR2 SYGVQD (reference sequence). The CDR3 is 12 residues long. The CDR3 nucleotides are TGCGCCAGCAGTGCCGAGTTCGGGGAGCTGTTTTTT. Translating gives CASSAEFGELFF.

The chain links TRBV6-1 to TRBJ1-1; no definite D call. The CDR3 has 13 amino acids. Germline V gene lookup returns CDR1 MNHNS and CDR2 SASEGT. V gave up 5 bases and J gave up 0 bases, with 7 bases separating them. The CDR3: CASSLTLNTEAFF. Written as DNA, the CDR3 is TGTGCCAGCAGTTTGACACTGAACACTGAAGCTTTCTTT.

V gene TRBV6-5 combines with J gene TRBJ2-1; 7 nucleotides line up with TRBD2. The CDR3 has 13 residues. Germline V gene sequence: CDR1 MNHEY, CDR2 SVGAGI. CDR3 region: CATSRGVGDEQFF. The CDR3 DNA sequence: TGTGCTACGAGCCGGGGGGTCGGCGATGAGCAGTTCTTC.

This clone was seen a handful of times. The rearrangement uses TRBV10-3 and TRBJ2-3; D uncertain. Trimming pared 6 bases from V and 4 bases from J, leaving 11 bases between. The CDR3 length is 13 residues. Germline V gene data show CDR1 as ENHRY and CDR2 as SYGVKD. CDR3 DNA sequence: TGTGCCATCAGCCAACAAGTGGCAGATACGCAGTATTTT. Its translation: CAISQQVADTQYF.

This clone was observed a handful of times. CDR3 sequence reads: CASSLQRMGYGYTF. The CDR3 region has the DNA TGTGCCAGCAGCTTACAGCGGATGGGCTATGGCTACACCTTC. The chain employs TRBV7-8 and TRBJ1-2; D remains ambiguous. The length of the CDR3 is 14 residues. Deletions cut 2 bases from V and 4 bases from J, with 11 bases between. Germline loops: CDR1 SGHVS, CDR2 FQNEAQ.

This clone was seen a few times. This CDR3 is CASSLGFGDLEQYF. The CDR3 DNA reads TGTGCCAGCAGCCTAGGGTTCGGGGATCTCGAGCAGTACTTC. The rearrangement joins TRBV11-3 to TRBJ2-7; D is possibly TRBD2 (5 bases). This CDR3 is 14 amino acids long. Germline CDR1 is SGHNT and CDR2 is YENEEA. V lost 5 bases, J lost 6 bases, and 17 bases lay in between.

The chain has TRBV30 and TRBJ2-1; 8 bases line up with TRBD2. Trimming took 7 bases from V and 8 from J; bases not matched to a gene: 16. There are 15 residues in the CDR3. Germline CDR1 GTSNPN, CDR2 SVGIG (reference sequence). The CDR3 here is CASLVSSGSWYEQFF. The CDR3 region has the DNA TGTGCCTCCTTGGTATCCAGCGGGAGTTGGTATGAGCAGTTCTTC.

V gene TRBV5-1 combines with J gene TRBJ2-2; 8 bases agree with TRBD1. The germline V gene encodes CDR1 SGHRS and CDR2 YFSETQ. J lost 3 bases, V lost 2 bases, and 3 bases had no gene match. The CDR3 is made up of 15 amino acids. CDR3 sequence reads: CASSFKTGDTGELFF. CDR3 DNA sequence: TGCGCCAGCAGCTTTAAGACAGGGGACACCGGGGAGCTGTTTTTT.

This clone was found a few times. The V gene is TRBV4-1, the J gene TRBJ2-2; maybe TRBD1 (6 bases). Germline V CDR1 and CDR2: MGHRA, YSYEKL. The germline V and J ends were trimmed by 0 bases and 6 bases, with 17 bases remaining between them. The CDR3 is made up of 17 amino acids. Here the CDR3 DNA reads TGCGCCAGCAGCCAAGAAATTTCAGGGGTTCATTCCGGGGAGCTGTTTTTT. Protein sequence: CASSQEISGVHSGELFF.